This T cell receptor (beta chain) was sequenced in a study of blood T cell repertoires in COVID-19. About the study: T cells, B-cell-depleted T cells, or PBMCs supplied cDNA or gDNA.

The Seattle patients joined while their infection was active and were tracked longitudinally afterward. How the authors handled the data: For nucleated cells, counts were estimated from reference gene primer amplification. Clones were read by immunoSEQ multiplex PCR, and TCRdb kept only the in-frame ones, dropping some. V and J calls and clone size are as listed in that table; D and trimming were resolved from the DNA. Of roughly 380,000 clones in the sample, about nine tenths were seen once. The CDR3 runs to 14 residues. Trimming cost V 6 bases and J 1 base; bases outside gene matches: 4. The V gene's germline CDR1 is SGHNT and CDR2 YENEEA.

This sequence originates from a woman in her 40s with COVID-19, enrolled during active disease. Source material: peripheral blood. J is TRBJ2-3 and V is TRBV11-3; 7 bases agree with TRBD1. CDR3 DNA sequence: TGTGCCAGCAGTATTGGACAGGGCACAGATACGCAGTATTTT. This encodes CASSIGQGTDTQYF. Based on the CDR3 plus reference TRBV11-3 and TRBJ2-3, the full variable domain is EAGVVQSPRYKIIEKKQPVAFWCNPISGHNTLYWYLQNLGQGPELLIRYENEEAVDDSQLPKDRFSAERLKGVDSTLKIQPAELGDSAVYLCASSIGQGTDTQYFGPGTRLTVL.